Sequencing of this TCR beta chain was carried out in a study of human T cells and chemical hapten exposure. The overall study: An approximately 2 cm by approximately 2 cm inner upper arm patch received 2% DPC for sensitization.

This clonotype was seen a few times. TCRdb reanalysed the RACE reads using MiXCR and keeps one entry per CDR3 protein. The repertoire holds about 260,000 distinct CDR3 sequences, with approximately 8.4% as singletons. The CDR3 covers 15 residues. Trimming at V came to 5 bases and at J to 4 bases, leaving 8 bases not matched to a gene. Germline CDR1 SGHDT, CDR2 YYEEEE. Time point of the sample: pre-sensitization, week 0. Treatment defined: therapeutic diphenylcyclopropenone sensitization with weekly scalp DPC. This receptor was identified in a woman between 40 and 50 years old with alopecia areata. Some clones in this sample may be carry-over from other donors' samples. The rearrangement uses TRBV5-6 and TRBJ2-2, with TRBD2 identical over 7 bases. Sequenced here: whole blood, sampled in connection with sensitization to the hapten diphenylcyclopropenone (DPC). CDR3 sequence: CASSYPSGGTGELFF. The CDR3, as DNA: TGTGCCAGCAGTTACCCTAGCGGCGGCACCGGGGAGCTGTTTTTT. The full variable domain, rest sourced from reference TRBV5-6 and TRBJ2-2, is DAGVTQSPTHLIKTRGQQVTLRCSPKSGHDTVSWYQQALGQGPQFIFQYYEEEERQRGNFPDRFSGHQFPNYSSELNVNALLLGDSALYLCASSYPSGGTGELFFGEGSRLTVL.